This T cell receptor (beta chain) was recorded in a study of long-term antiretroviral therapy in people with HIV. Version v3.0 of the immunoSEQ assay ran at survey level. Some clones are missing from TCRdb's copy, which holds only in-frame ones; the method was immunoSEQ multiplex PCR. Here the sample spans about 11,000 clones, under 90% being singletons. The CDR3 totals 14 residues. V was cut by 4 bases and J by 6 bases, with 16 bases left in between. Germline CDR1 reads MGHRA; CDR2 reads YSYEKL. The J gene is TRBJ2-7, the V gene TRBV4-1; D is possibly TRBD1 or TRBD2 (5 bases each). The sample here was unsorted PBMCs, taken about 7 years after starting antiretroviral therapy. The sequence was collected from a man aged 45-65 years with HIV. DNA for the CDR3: TGCGCCAGCAGCCTCTGGAATGGGGGTAGCGAGCAGTACTTC. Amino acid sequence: CASSLWNGGSEQYF.